This T cell receptor beta chain was sequenced in a study of shared clonotypes between healthy human individuals. Study-wide results and caveats: Sharing across four donors was highest in naive CD4 (roughly 5%) and lowest in memory CD8 (about 0.4%).

Deletions cut 0 bases from V and 5 bases from J, with 10 bases between. The germline V gene has CDR1 SGHAT and CDR2 FQNNGV. CDR3 size: 14 residues. On this clone itself: Its antigen is not known.

At deep level, the assay was performed. The authors split each subset's genomic DNA evenly across several immunoSEQ plates. Using immunoSEQ multiplex PCR, the repertoire was profiled, and TCRdb retains in-frame clones only, with some absent. The sample shows 300,000 to 350,000 clones, less than 85% of them seen only once. Donors included only healthy HIV-negative adults lacking recent acute infections or vaccinations. Material: memory CD4+ T cells sorted from blood. The subset was: CD45RA-negative fraction. The source is a man aged 25 to 45 in good health. The chain carries TRBV11-2 and TRBJ2-5; D uncertain. CDR3 nucleotide sequence: TGTGCCAGCAGCTTAGATTGGCAGTTGGAGACCCAGTACTTC. It codes for CASSLDWQLETQYF.